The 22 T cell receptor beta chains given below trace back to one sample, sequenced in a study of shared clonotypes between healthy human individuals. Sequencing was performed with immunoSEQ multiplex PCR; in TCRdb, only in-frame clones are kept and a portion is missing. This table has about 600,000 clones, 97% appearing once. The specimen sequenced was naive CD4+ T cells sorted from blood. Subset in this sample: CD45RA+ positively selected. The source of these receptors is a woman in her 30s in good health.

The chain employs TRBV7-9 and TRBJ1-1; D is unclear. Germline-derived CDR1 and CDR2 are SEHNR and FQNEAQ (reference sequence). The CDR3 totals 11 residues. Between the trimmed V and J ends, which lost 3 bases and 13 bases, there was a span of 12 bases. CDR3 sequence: CASSFDRLIFF. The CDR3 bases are TGTGCCAGCAGCTTTGACCGCCTTATTTTCTTT.

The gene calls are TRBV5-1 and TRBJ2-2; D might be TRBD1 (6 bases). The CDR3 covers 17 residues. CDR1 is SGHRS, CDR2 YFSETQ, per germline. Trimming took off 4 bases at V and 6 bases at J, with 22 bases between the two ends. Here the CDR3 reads CASSTGTLLSRAGELFF. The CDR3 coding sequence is TGCGCCAGCAGCACAGGGACACTGCTCAGTCGGGCCGGGGAGCTGTTTTTT.

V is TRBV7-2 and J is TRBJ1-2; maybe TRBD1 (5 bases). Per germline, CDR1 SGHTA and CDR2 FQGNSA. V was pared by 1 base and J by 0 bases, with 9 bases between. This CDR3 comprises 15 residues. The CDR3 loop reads CASSLERGPNYGYTF. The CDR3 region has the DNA TGTGCCAGCAGCTTAGAAAGGGGCCCTAACTATGGCTACACCTTC.

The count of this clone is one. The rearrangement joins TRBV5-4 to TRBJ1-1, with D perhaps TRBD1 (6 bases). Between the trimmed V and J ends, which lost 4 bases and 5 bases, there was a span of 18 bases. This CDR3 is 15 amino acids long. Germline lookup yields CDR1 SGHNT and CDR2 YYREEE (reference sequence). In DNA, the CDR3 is TGTGCCAGCAGCGATACAGGGAGGTCGTGGACTGAAGCTTTCTTT. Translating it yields CASSDTGRSWTEAFF.

CDR3 sequence reads: CASSPPLLREWKDTQYF. In DNA, the CDR3 is TGTGCCAGCTCACCACCCCTTCTGCGGGAGTGGAAAGATACGCAGTATTTT. V gene TRBV18 combines with J gene TRBJ2-3; TRBD2 matches at 7 bases. Losses at the gene ends were 0 bases for V and 5 bases for J; bases not matched to a gene: 11. CDR1 KGHSH and CDR2 LQKENI come from the germline V gene. CDR3 length: 17 residues.

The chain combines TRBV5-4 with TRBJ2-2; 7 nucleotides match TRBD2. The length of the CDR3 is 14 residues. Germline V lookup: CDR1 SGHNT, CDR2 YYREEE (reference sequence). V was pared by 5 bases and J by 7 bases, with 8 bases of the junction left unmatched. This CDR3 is CASSLEAGIGELFF. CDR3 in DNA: TGTGCCAGCAGTCTAGAAGCGGGAATCGGGGAGCTGTTTTTT.

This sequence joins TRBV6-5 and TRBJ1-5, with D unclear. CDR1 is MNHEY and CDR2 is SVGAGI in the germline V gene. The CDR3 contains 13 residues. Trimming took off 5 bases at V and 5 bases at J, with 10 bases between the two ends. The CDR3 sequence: CASSPRRDQPQHF. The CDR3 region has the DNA TGTGCCAGCAGTCCCCGACGGGATCAGCCCCAGCATTTT.

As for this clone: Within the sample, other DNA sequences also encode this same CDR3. The CDR3 DNA sequence: TGTGCCAGCAGTTATTCGGGATACAATGAGCAGTTCTTC. Its translation is CASSYSGYNEQFF. This chain connects TRBV6-5 to TRBJ2-1, with a tentative D call TRBD2 (5 bases). The length of the CDR3 is 13 residues. V was clipped by 3 bases and J by 4 bases, with 7 bases between them. Germline CDR1 reads MNHEY; CDR2 reads SVGAGI.

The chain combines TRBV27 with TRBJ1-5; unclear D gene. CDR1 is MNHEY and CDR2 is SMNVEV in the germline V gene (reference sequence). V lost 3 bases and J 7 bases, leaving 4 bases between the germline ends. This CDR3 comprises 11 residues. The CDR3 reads CASSLGQPQHF. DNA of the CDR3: TGTGCCAGCAGTTTGGGCCAGCCCCAGCATTTT.

CDR3 residues: CASSPPDRFRGLRDFF. The CDR3 DNA follows: TGTGCCAGCAGCCCCCCCGATAGGTTCAGGGGCCTCCGGGATTTCTTT. The chain couples TRBV7-9 to TRBJ1-1, with D maybe TRBD1 (6 bases). The CDR3 has 16 residues. V lost 5 bases and J 13 bases, leaving 29 bases between the germline ends. CDR1 is SEHNR and CDR2 is FQNEAQ in the germline V gene (reference sequence).

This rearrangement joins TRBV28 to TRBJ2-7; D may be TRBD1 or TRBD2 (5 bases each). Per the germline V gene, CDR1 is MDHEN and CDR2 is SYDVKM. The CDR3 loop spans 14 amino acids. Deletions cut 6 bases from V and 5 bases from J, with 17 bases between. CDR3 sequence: CASSLEWGFNEQYF. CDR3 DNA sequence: TGTGCCAGCAGCCTCGAGTGGGGGTTCAACGAGCAGTACTTC.

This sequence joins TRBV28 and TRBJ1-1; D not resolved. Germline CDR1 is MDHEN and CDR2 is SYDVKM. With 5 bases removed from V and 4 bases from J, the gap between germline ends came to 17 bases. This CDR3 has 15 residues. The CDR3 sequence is CASSPTGRVGTEAFF. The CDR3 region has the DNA TGTGCCAGCAGTCCGACGGGGAGAGTAGGCACTGAAGCTTTCTTT.

The CDR3 is CASSYSRSGADYGYTF. As DNA, the CDR3 is TGTGCCAGCAGTTACTCAAGGAGCGGTGCGGACTATGGCTACACCTTC. This sequence joins TRBV6-6 and TRBJ1-2, with D unresolved. This CDR3 has 16 amino acids. The V gene lost 0 bases and the J gene lost 3 bases, with 14 bases spanning the gap. In germline, CDR1 is MNHNY, CDR2 SVGAGI (reference sequence).

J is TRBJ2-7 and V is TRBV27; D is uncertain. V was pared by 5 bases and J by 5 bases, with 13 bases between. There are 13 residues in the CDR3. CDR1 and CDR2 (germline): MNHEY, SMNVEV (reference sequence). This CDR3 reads CASSRVGFNEQYF. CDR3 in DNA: TGTGCCAGCAGTAGGGTCGGGTTCAACGAGCAGTACTTC.

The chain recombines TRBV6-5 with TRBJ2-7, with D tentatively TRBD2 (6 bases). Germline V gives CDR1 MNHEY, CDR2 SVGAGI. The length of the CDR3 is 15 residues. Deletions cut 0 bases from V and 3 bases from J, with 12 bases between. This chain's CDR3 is CASSYSKYGGYEQYF. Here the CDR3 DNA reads TGTGCCAGCAGTTACTCGAAATACGGGGGCTACGAGCAGTACTTC.

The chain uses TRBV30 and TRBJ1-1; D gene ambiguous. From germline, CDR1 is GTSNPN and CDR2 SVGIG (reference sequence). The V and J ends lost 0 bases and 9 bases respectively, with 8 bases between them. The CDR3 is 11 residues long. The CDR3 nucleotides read TGTGCCTGGAGTGTGCATCTCCAAGCTTTCTTT. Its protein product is CAWSVHLQAFF.

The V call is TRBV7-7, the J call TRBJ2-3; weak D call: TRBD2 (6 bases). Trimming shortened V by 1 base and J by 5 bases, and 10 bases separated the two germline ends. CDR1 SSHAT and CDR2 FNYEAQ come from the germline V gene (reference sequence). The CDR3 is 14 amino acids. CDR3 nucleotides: TGTGCCAGCAGCTTAGGGACTACCGGAGATACGCAGTATTTT. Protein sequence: CASSLGTTGDTQYF.

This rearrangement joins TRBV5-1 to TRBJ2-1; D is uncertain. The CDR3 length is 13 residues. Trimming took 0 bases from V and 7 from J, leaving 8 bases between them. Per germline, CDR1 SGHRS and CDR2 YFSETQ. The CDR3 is CASSLVAKNEQFF. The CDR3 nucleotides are TGCGCCAGCAGCTTGGTTGCCAAGAATGAGCAGTTCTTC.

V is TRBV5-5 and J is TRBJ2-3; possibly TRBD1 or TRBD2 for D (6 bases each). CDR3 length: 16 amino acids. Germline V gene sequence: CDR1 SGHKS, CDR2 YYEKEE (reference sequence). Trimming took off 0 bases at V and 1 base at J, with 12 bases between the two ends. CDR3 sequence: CASSLVGGLGTDTQYF. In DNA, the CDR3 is TGTGCCAGCAGCTTGGTAGGGGGACTTGGCACAGATACGCAGTATTTT. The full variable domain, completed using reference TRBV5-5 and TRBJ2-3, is DAGVTQSPTHLIKTRGQQVTLRCSPISGHKSVSWYQQVLGQGPQFIFQYYEKEERGRGNFPDRFSARQFPNYSSELNVNALLLGDSALYLCASSLVGGLGTDTQYFGPGTRLTVL.

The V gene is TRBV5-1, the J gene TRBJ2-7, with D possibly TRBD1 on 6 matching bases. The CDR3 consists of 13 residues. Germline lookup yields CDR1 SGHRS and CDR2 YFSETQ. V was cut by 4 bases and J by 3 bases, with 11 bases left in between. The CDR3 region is CASSRGTIYEQYF. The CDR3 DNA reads TGCGCCAGCAGCAGGGGGACAATCTACGAGCAGTACTTC.

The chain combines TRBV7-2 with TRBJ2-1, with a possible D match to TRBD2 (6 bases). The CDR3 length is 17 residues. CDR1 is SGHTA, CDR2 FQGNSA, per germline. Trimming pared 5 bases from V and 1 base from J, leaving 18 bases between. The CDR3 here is CASSTNRAGWSYNEQFF. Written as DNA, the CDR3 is TGTGCCAGCAGCACCAATCGTGCGGGGTGGTCCTACAATGAGCAGTTCTTC.

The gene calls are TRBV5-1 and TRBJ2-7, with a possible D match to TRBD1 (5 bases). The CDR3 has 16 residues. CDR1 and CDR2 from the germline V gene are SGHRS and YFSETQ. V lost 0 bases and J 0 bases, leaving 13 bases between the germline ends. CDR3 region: CASSLATGLSSYEQYF. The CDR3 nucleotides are TGCGCCAGCAGCTTGGCCACAGGCCTGAGCTCCTACGAGCAGTACTTC. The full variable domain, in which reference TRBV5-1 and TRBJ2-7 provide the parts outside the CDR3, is KAGVTQTPRYLIKTRGQQVTLSCSPISGHRSVSWYQQTPGQGLQFLFEYFSETQRNKGNFPGRFSGRQFSNSRSEMNVSTLELGDSALYLCASSLATGLSSYEQYFGPGTRLTVT.